This TCR beta chain derives from a study of cytomegalovirus exposure and HLA in healthy donors. Primers for the PCR totalled 60 Vbeta and 13 Jbeta. Repertoires were generated with immunoSEQ multiplex PCR, while TCRdb's copy carries only in-frame clones and drops some. The sample holds about 180,000 clones, around 80% seen once. Study results and limitations: The study designated 150 or so TCR beta chains cytomegalovirus-associated. Most of the TCR beta V segments (in an earlier analysis) were productive either about 87% or about 30% of the time.

The germline CDR1 and CDR2 sequences are SGHVS and FQNEAQ. This CDR3 comprises 14 residues. Trimming left V 6 bases short and J 1 base short, with 10 bases between. As concerns this clone: Its antigen is still unknown.

This chain links TRBV7-8 with TRBJ1-5, with a weak D call TRBD1 (5 bases). This clonotype was sampled from a girl between 10 and 17 years old in good health and CMV-seropositive. Sequenced input: PBMCs. The CDR3 is CASRPRGSNQPQHF. The CDR3 DNA is TGTGCCAGCAGGCCCCGGGGGAGCAATCAGCCCCAGCATTTT. Based on the CDR3 plus reference TRBV7-8 and TRBJ1-5, the full variable domain is GAGVSQSPRYKVAKRGQDVALRCDPISGHVSLFWYQQALGQGPEFLTYFQNEAQLDKSGLPSDRFFAERPEGSVSTLKIQRTQQEDSAVYLCASRPRGSNQPQHFGDGTRLSIL.